One and the same sample provided the 25 T cell receptor beta chains below, sequenced in a study of OX40 agonist ivuxolimab in advanced cancers. Clones were read by immunoSEQ multiplex PCR, and TCRdb kept only the in-frame ones, dropping some. The sample consists of tens of thousands of clones, 80% of them appearing once. The starting material was CD4+ or CD8+ T cells sorted from blood, obtained in a trial of the OX40 agonist ivuxolimab. These receptors all come from an adult with an advanced solid tumor such as melanoma, head and neck, liver or kidney cancer.

The chain couples TRBV7-6 to TRBJ1-6; D not certain. V lost 1 base, J lost 6 bases, and 13 bases lay in between. The CDR3 has 16 amino acids. Germline CDR1 SGHVS, CDR2 FNYEAQ. The CDR3 DNA follows: TGTGCCAGCAGCTTAGGGCCGAGATCCGGTAATTCACCCCTCCACTTT. Translated, it gives CASSLGPRSGNSPLHF.

V and J are TRBV6-5 and TRBJ2-7; D not resolved. The CDR3 contains 14 residues. The germline gives CDR1 MNHEY, CDR2 SVGAGI. Trimming took off 7 bases at V and 3 bases at J, with 16 bases between the two ends. CDR3 protein: CASKVGQAYYEQYF. The CDR3 DNA is TGTGCCAGCAAGGTCGGCCAGGCCTACTACGAGCAGTACTTC.

The chain recombines TRBV4-3 with TRBJ1-2; D may be TRBD1 (5 bases). Germline CDR1 and CDR2: LGHNA and YSLEER. The CDR3 loop spans 16 amino acids. Trimming removed 0 bases at V and 8 bases at J, with 19 bases between. The CDR3 here is CASSQDGVGESGGYTF. The CDR3 DNA sequence: TGCGCCAGCAGCCAAGATGGAGTCGGGGAGTCAGGGGGCTACACCTTC.

The sample holds a few counts of this clone. V usage is TRBV27 and J usage is TRBJ2-7; 9 positions match TRBD1. After removal of 4 bases from V and 3 bases from J, the junction contained 4 bases not matched to a gene. Germline CDR1 and CDR2: MNHEY and SMNVEV (reference sequence). This CDR3 spans 14 amino acids. CDR3 coding DNA: TGTGCCAGCAGTTCGCCGGGACAGGGCTACGAGCAGTACTTC. It is translated as CASSSPGQGYEQYF.

This rearrangement joins TRBV6-1 to TRBJ2-7; 8 bases are a match to TRBD1. CDR3 length: 14 residues. CDR1 MNHNS and CDR2 SASEGT come from the germline V gene. V was clipped by 6 bases and J by 5 bases; unmatched bases: 9. CDR3 DNA sequence: TGTGCCAGCAGCCGGGACAGGAGTACCCACGAGCAGTACTTC. It yields the protein CASSRDRSTHEQYF.

The genes are TRBV25-1 and TRBJ2-1, with 8 bases lining up with TRBD1. Germline assignment: CDR1 MGHDK and CDR2 SYGVNS. The CDR3 has 12 amino acids. V lost 7 bases to trimming and J lost 7 bases; unmatched junction nucleotides: 3. The CDR3 coding sequence is TGTGCCAGCACTACAGGGGGGAATGAGCAGTTCTTC. Residues: CASTTGGNEQFF.

The chain carries TRBV5-4 and TRBJ1-2, with D perhaps TRBD1 (6 bases). The length of the CDR3 is 13 residues. Germline lookup yields CDR1 SGHNT and CDR2 YYREEE (reference sequence). V gave up 4 bases and J gave up 8 bases, with 15 bases separating them. CDR3 nucleotide sequence: TGTGCCAGCAGCCCGGACAGACCCTGGGGCTACACCTTC. It yields the protein CASSPDRPWGYTF.

The chain recombines TRBV11-2 with TRBJ2-7, with D possibly being TRBD2 (5 bases). Germline CDR1 is SGHAT and CDR2 is FQNNGV. The CDR3 totals 15 residues. Trimming left V 0 bases short and J 3 bases short, with 12 bases between. The CDR3 region is CASSLEASLLYEQYF. The CDR3 DNA is TGTGCCAGCAGCTTAGAAGCTAGCCTCCTCTACGAGCAGTACTTC.

The gene calls are TRBV9 and TRBJ1-1; D not certain. This CDR3 has 15 residues. V lost 0 bases and J 3 bases, leaving 12 bases between the germline ends. Looked up from germline, CDR1 is SGDLS and CDR2 is YYNGEE. CDR3 sequence reads: CASSVAPGGYTEAFF. CDR3 DNA: TGTGCCAGCAGCGTAGCCCCAGGAGGGTACACTGAAGCTTTCTTT.

This rearrangement joins TRBV18 to TRBJ1-4; D remains ambiguous. V was clipped by 2 bases and J by 5 bases, with 6 bases between them. CDR3 size: 13 residues. Germline V gene sequence: CDR1 KGHSH, CDR2 LQKENI. The CDR3 DNA reads TGTGCCAGCTCACCAGGGGTCAATGAAAAACTGTTTTTT. It yields the protein CASSPGVNEKLFF.

The chain is built from TRBV9 and TRBJ2-3; tentatively, D is TRBD2 (6 bases). The V gene lost 0 bases and the J gene lost 2 bases, with 22 bases spanning the gap. CDR1 SGDLS and CDR2 YYNGEE come from the germline V gene. The CDR3 is 19 residues long. CDR3 sequence: CASSVVAGRGFRNTDTQYF. CDR3 DNA: TGTGCCAGCAGCGTAGTGGCAGGACGGGGGTTCCGAAACACAGATACGCAGTATTTT.

The chain uses TRBV20-1 and TRBJ2-1; 8 bases fit TRBD2. CDR3 length: 11 amino acids. Germline trimming cut 6 bases from V and 8 bases from J; bases unmatched to any gene: 3. Germline-derived CDR1 and CDR2 are DFQATT and SNEGSKA (reference sequence). CDR3 bases: TGCAGTGCAAGCGGGAGCTATGAGCAGTTCTTC. Its translation: CSASGSYEQFF.

The chain couples TRBV5-6 to TRBJ1-5; D not resolved. The CDR3 consists of 13 residues. V lost 2 bases and J 6 bases, leaving 9 bases between the germline ends. The V gene's germline CDR1 is SGHDT and CDR2 YYEEEE. The CDR3 coding sequence is TGTGCCAGCAGCTTTGCGCGTGGTCAGCCCCAGCATTTT. This sequence encodes CASSFARGQPQHF.

This chain joins TRBV6-5 and TRBJ2-1; 7 positions match TRBD1. Per the germline V gene, CDR1 is MNHEY and CDR2 is SVGAGI. With V trimmed by 5 bases and J by 12 bases, 4 bases remained unmatched. This CDR3 has 11 amino acids. In DNA, the CDR3 is TGTGCCAGCAGTCAGAGGGACAGGCAGTTCTTC. It translates to CASSQRDRQFF.

This chain joins TRBV21-1 and TRBJ2-7; the table assigns TRBD2, which was not confirmed against the DNA. TRBV21-1 is a recognized pseudogene. The CDR3 sequence is 17 residues long. The CDR3 DNA sequence: TGTGCCAGCAGCAAAGTAGGGGGCCTAGCGGGAGACAACGAGCAGTACTTC. Protein: CASSKVGGLAGDNEQYF.

This rearrangement joins TRBV28 to TRBJ2-5, with D perhaps TRBD1 (8 bases). V was trimmed by 4 bases and J by 4 bases, leaving 19 bases between them. This CDR3 spans 16 amino acids. Germline loops: CDR1 MDHEN, CDR2 SYDVKM. In nucleotides, the CDR3 is TGTGCCAGCAGTTCCACCGGAACAGGGGGGGCAGAGACCCAGTACTTC. It specifies CASSSTGTGGAETQYF.

V is TRBV19 and J is TRBJ1-6; no reliable D call. Germline values: CDR1 LNHDA, CDR2 SQIVND (reference sequence). Trimming stripped 10 bases from V and 7 bases from J, with 20 bases between. The CDR3 extends over 15 amino acids. For the CDR3, the DNA is TGTGCCACCCAGGAAGAGGGAGCAACGAATTCACCCCTCCACTTT. This codes for CATQEEGATNSPLHF. Full variable domain (missing parts from reference TRBV19 and TRBJ1-6): DGGITQSPKYLFRKEGQNVTLSCEQNLNHDAMYWYRQDPGQGLRLIYYSQIVNDFQKGDIAEGYSVSREKKESFPLTVTSAQKNPTAFYLCATQEEGATNSPLHFGNGTRLTVT.

This chain links TRBV5-4 with TRBJ2-3; D is unclear. The germline CDR1 and CDR2 sequences are SGHNT and YYREEE (reference sequence). The V end lost 0 bases, the J end lost 13 bases, and 15 bases lay between the germline ends. This CDR3 comprises 13 residues. The CDR3 DNA reads as TGTGCCAGCAGCTTGGCCGAAGCGCTAACCGAGTATTTT. Its protein product is CASSLAEALTEYF.

The chain has TRBV7-2 and TRBJ1-6; perhaps TRBD1 as D (5 bases). The V end lost 8 bases, the J end lost 3 bases, and 11 bases lay between the germline ends. The CDR3 spans 14 residues. Per the germline V gene, CDR1 is SGHTA and CDR2 is FQGNSA. The CDR3 coding sequence is TGTGCCAGCTCCGGGACGGACTATAATTCACCCCTCCACTTT. Translation: CASSGTDYNSPLHF. The entire variable domain, with the rest obtained from reference TRBV7-2 and TRBJ1-6, is as follows: GAGVSQSPSNKVTEKGKDVELRCDPISGHTALYWYRQSLGQGLEFLIYFQGNSAPDKSGLPSDRFSAERTGGSVSTLTIQRTQQEDSAVYLCASSGTDYNSPLHFGNGTRLTVT.

The chain has TRBV21-1 and TRBJ2-1; TRBD2, the D gene given by the table, was not confirmed from the DNA. TRBV21-1 is reported as a pseudogene. The CDR3 totals 14 residues. CDR3 in amino acids: CASSSPGGGNEQFF. The DNA of the CDR3 is TGTGCCAGCAGCAGTCCCGGGGGGGGCAATGAGCAGTTCTTC.

The chain links TRBV5-6 to TRBJ1-1; D not resolved. The CDR3 is made up of 12 amino acids. CDR1 is SGHDT, CDR2 YYEEEE, per germline. With 4 bases removed from V and 12 bases from J, the gap between germline ends came to 16 bases. The CDR3 sequence is CASSPGPGWSFF. For the CDR3, the DNA is TGTGCCAGCAGCCCAGGACCTGGCTGGTCTTTCTTT.

The chain employs TRBV30 and TRBJ1-3; D not certain. Trimming stripped 2 bases from V and 2 bases from J, with 16 bases between. The CDR3 totals 16 residues. Germline lookup yields CDR1 GTSNPN and CDR2 SVGIG (reference sequence). CDR3 nucleotide sequence: TGTGCCTGGAGTCGTGGAGATACGGGGACTGGAAACACCATATATTTT. Translation: CAWSRGDTGTGNTIYF.

In its sample, this clone was seen a few times. The chain couples TRBV29-1 to TRBJ1-4; D is unclear. The CDR3 has 13 amino acids. Germline V gene lookup returns CDR1 SQVTM and CDR2 ANQGSEA. V was cut by 4 bases and J by 7 bases, with 13 bases left in between. The CDR3 loop reads CSVVPSLGEKLFF. CDR3 bases: TGCAGCGTTGTTCCCTCCTTAGGTGAAAAACTGTTTTTT.

V is TRBV5-4 and J is TRBJ1-5; no clear D. The CDR3 length is 13 residues. CDR1 is SGHNT and CDR2 is YYREEE in the germline V gene (reference sequence). Trimming pared 1 base from V and 3 bases from J, leaving 5 bases between. The CDR3 here is CASSLNNNQPQHF. DNA for the CDR3: TGTGCCAGCAGCTTGAACAACAATCAGCCCCAGCATTTT. The variable domain in full, with the rest retrieved from reference TRBV5-4 and TRBJ1-5, is ETGVTQSPTHLIKTRGQQVTLRCSSQSGHNTVSWYQQALGQGPQFIFQYYREEENGRGNFPPRFSGLQFPNYSSELNVNALELDDSALYLCASSLNNNQPQHFGDGTRLSIL.

The J gene is TRBJ2-3, the V gene TRBV6-5; tentative D call: TRBD2 (5 bases). CDR3 size: 14 residues. Deletions cut 6 bases from V and 5 bases from J, with 15 bases between. Germline lookup yields CDR1 MNHEY and CDR2 SVGAGI. CDR3: CASSSLLGEDTQYF. The DNA for the CDR3 is TGTGCCAGCAGCTCTCTCCTCGGGGAAGATACGCAGTATTTT.